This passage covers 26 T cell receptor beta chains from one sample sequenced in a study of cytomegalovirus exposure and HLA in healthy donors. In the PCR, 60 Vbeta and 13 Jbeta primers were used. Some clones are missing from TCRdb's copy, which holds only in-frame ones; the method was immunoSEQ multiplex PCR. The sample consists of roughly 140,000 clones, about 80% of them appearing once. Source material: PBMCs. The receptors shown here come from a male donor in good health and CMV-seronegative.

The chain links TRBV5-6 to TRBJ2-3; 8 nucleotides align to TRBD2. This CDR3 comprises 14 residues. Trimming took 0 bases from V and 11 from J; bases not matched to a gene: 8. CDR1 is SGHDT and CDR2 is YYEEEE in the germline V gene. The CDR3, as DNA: TGTGCCAGCAGCTTGGCCGGGGGGGGGCGAAAGCAGTATTTT. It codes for CASSLAGGGRKQYF.

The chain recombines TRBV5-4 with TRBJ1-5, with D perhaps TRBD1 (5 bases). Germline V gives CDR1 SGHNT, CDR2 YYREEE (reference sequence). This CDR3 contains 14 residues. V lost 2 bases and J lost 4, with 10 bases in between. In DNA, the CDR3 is TGTGCCAGCAGCTTTATGGGGCGGAATCAGCCCCAGCATTTT. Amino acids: CASSFMGRNQPQHF.

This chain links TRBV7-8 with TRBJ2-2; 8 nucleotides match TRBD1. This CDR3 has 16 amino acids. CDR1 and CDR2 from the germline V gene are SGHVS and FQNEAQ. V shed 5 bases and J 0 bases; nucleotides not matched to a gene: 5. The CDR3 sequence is CASSTDRASNTGELFF. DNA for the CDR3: TGTGCCAGCAGCACGGACAGGGCCTCGAACACCGGGGAGCTGTTTTTT.

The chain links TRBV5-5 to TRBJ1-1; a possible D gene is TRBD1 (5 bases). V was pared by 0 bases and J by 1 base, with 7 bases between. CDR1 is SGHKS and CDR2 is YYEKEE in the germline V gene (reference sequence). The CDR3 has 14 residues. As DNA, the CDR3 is TGTGCCAGCAGCTTGGCGGGGGGGAACACTGAAGCTTTCTTT. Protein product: CASSLAGGNTEAFF.

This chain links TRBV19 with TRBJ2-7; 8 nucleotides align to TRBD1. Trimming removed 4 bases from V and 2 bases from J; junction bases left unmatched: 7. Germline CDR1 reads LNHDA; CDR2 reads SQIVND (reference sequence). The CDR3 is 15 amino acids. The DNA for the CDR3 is TGTGCCAGTAGTACATATCGGACAGGGACCTACGAGCAGTACTTC. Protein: CASSTYRTGTYEQYF.

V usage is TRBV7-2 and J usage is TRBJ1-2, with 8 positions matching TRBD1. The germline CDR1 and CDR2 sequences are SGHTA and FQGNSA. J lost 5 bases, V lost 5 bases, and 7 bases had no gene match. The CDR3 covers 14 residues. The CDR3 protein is CASSELGQGYGYTF. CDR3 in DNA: TGTGCCAGCAGCGAATTAGGACAGGGTTATGGCTACACCTTC. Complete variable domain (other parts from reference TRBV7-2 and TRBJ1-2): GAGVSQSPSNKVTEKGKDVELRCDPISGHTALYWYRQSLGQGLEFLIYFQGNSAPDKSGLPSDRFSAERTGGSVSTLTIQRTQQEDSAVYLCASSELGQGYGYTFGSGTRLTVV.

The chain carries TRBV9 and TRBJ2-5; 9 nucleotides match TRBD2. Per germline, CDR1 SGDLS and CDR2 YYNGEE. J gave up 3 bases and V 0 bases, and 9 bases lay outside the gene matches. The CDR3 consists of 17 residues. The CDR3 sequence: CASSVGNSGGDKETQYF. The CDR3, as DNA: TGTGCCAGCAGCGTAGGTAATAGCGGGGGAGACAAAGAGACCCAGTACTTC.

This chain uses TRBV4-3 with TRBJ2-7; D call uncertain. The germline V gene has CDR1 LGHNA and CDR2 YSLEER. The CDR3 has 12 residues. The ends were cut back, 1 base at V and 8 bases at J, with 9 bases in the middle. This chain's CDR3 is CASSQVAAKQYF. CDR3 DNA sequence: TGCGCCAGCAGCCAAGTGGCCGCAAAGCAGTACTTC.

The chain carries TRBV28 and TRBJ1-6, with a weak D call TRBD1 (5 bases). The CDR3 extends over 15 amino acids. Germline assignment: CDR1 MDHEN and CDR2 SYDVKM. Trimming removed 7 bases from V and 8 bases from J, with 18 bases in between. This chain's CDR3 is CASNGGEGNDSPLHF. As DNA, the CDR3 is TGTGCCAGCAACGGGGGTGAAGGGAATGATTCACCCCTCCACTTT.

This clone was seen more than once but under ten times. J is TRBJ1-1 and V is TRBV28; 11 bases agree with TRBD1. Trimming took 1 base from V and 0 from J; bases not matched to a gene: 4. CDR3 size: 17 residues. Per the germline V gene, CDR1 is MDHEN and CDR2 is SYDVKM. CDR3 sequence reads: CASSLFGTGGMNTEAFF. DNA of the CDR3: TGTGCCAGCAGTTTATTTGGGACAGGGGGTATGAACACTGAAGCTTTCTTT.

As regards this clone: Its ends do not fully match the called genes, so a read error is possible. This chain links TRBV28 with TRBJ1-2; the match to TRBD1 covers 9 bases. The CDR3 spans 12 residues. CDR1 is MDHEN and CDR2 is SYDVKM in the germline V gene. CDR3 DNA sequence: TGTGCCAGCAGTACGGCGGGACAGGGCACCCCCTTC. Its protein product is CASSTAGQGTPF.

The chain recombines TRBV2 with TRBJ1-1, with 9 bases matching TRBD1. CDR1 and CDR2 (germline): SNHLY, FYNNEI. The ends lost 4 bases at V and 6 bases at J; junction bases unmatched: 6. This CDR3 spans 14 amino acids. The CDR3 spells CASSGFRQGAEAFF. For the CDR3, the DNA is TGTGCCAGCAGTGGATTTCGACAGGGGGCTGAAGCTTTCTTT. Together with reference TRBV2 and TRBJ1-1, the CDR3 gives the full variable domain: EPEVTQTPSHQVTQMGQEVILRCVPISNHLYFYWYRQILGQKVEFLVSFYNNEISEKSEIFDDQFSVERPDGSNFTLKIRSTKLEDSAMYFCASSGFRQGAEAFFGQGTRLTVV.

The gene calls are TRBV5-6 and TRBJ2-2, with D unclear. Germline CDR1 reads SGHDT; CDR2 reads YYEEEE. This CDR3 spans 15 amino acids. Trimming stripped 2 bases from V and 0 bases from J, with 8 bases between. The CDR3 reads CASSFPRTNTGELFF. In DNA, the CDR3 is TGTGCCAGCAGCTTTCCCAGGACGAACACCGGGGAGCTGTTTTTT.

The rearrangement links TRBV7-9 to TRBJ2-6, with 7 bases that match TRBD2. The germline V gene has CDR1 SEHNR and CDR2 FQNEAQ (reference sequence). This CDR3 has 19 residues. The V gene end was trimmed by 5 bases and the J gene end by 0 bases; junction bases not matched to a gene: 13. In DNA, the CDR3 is TGTGCCAGCAGCCCCACCCCCCTAGCGGCTACCTCTGGGGCCAACGTCCTGACTTTC. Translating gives CASSPTPLAATSGANVLTF.

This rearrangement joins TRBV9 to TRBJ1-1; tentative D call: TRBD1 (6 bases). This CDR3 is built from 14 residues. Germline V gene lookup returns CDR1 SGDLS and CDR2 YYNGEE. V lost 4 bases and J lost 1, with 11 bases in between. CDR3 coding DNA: TGTGCCAGCAGCCAACAGGGACAGAACACTGAAGCTTTCTTT. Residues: CASSQQGQNTEAFF. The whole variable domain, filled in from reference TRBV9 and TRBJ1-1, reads DSGVTQTPKHLITATGQRVTLRCSPRSGDLSVYWYQQSLDQGLQFLIQYYNGEERAKGNILERFSAQQFPDLHSELNLSSLELGDSALYFCASSQQGQNTEAFFGQGTRLTVV.

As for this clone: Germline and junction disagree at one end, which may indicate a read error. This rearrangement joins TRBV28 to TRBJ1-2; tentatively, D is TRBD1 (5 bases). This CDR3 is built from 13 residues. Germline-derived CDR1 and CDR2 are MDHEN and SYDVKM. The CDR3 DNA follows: TGTGCCAGCCGATTCGGGACTAATTATGGCTACACCTTC. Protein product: CASRFGTNYGYTF.

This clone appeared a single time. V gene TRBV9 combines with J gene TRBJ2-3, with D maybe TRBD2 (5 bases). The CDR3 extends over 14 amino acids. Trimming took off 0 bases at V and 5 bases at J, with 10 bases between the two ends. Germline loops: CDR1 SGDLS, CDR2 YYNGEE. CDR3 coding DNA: TGTGCCAGCAGCGTAGCTACTAGAGGAGATACGCAGTATTTT. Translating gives CASSVATRGDTQYF.

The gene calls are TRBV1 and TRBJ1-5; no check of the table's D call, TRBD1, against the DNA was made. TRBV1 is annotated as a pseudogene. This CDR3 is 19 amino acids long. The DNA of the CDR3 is TGCACCAGCAGCCAAGGTTTTCAGGGACAGGGGCCTAGCAATCAGCCCCAGCATTTT. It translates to CTSSQGFQGQGPSNQPQHF.

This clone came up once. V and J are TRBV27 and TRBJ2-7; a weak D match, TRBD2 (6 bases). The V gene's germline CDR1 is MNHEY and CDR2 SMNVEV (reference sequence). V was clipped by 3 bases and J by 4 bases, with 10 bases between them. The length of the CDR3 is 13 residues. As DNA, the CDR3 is TGTGCCAGCAGTTTGGGTAGCGGTTACGAGCAGTACTTC. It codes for CASSLGSGYEQYF.

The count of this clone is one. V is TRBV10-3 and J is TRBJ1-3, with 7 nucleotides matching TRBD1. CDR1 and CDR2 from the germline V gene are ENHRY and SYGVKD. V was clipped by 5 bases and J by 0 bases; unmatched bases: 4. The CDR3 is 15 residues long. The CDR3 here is CAISIGTASGNTIYF. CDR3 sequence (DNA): TGTGCCATCAGTATCGGGACAGCCTCTGGAAACACCATATATTTT.

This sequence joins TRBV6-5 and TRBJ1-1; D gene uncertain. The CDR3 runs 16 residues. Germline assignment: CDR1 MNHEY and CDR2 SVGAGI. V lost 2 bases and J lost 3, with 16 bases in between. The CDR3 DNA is TGTGCCAGCAGTTACGTACAGACCCGTTCAGACACTGAAGCTTTCTTT. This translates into CASSYVQTRSDTEAFF.

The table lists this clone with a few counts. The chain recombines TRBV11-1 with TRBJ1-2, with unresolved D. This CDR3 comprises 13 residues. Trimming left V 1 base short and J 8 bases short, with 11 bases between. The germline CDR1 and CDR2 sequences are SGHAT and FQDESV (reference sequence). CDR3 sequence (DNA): TGTGCCAGCAGCTTAGAGCCCTCCCGGGGCTACACCTTC. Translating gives CASSLEPSRGYTF. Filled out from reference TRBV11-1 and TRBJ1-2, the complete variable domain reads EAEVAQSPRYKITEKSQAVAFWCDPISGHATLYWYRQILGQGPELLVQFQDESVVDDSQLPKDRFSAERLKGVDSTLKIQPAELGDSAMYLCASSLEPSRGYTFGSGTRLTVV.

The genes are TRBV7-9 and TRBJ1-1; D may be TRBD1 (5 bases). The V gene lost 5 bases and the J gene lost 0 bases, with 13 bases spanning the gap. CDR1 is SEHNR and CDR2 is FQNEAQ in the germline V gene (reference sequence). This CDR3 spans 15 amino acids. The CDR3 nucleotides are TGTGCCAGCAGCCCCGACAGAATCATGAACACTGAAGCTTTCTTT. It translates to CASSPDRIMNTEAFF.

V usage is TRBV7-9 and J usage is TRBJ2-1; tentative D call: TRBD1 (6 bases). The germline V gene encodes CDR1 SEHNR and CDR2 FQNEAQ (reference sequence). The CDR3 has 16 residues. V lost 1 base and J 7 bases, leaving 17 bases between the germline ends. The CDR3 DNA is TGTGCCAGCAGCTTAGGCAACTACAGGGTAAAAAATGAGCAGTTCTTC. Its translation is CASSLGNYRVKNEQFF.

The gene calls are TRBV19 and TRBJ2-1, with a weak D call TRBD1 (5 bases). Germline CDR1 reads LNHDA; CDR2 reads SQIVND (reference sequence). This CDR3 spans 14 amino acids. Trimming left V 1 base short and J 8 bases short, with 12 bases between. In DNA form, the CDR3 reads TGTGCCAGTAGTATAGTCGTAGGGGATGATGAGCAGTTCTTC. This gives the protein CASSIVVGDDEQFF.

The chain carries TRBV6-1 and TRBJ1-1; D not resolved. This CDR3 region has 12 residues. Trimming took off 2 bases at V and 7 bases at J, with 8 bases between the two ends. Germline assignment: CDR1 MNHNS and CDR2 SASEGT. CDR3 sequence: CASSETGLEAFF. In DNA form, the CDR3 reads TGTGCCAGCAGTGAAACCGGACTTGAAGCTTTCTTT.